The sequence of this T cell receptor (beta chain) was determined in a study of blood T cell repertoires in COVID-19. CDR1 and CDR2 from the germline V gene are SGDLS and YYNGEE. The V end lost 4 bases, the J end lost 2 bases, and 12 bases lay between the germline ends. This CDR3 contains 14 residues. In the original workflow: Estimation of nucleated cell counts relied on the amplification of reference gene primers. Clones were sequenced by immunoSEQ multiplex PCR, and TCRdb holds only the in-frame ones, with some missing. That table gives V, J and clone size, and the DNA gave D and trimming. The sample carries 130,000 or so clones, 85% to 90% recorded once. Only one count was recorded for this clone.

V gene TRBV9 combines with J gene TRBJ1-2; no firm D call. The sample taken for sequencing was peripheral blood. The TCR originated in a man in his sixties or seventies with active COVID-19. This CDR3 reads CASSPARENYGYTF. Written as DNA, the CDR3 is TGTGCCAGCAGCCCCGCAAGGGAGAACTATGGCTACACCTTC.